The source of this T cell receptor (beta chain) is a study of blood T cell repertoires in COVID-19 (dated by TCRdb to the early 2020s). Regarding the complete study: Samples from collaborators originated in the United States, Italy and Spain and spanned both the acute and convalescent phases of COVID-19. The material from the prospective study consisted of cDNA or gDNA derived from T cells, B-cell-depleted T cells, or PBMCs. Where available, HLA class I and class II types were obtained from metadata supplied by the sample provider rather than from assay-based typing. The sample metadata nearly always contained a de-identified subject ID, COVID-19 status, age in years and sex. Samples came from the ongoing ImmuneRACE study (first 160 participants) plus 1,254 subjects from 6 global collaborators. The repertoires were made available in a free public database intended to serve as a resource for research on the immune response to SARS-CoV-2. Subjects who had been exposed to COVID-19, were actively infected with it, or had recovered from it provided the deeply sampled blood TCRbeta repertoires that made up the dataset.

CDR1 and CDR2 (MNHEY, SVGAGI) derive from the germline V gene. Trimming leaves V shorter by 7 bases and J shorter by 6 bases, with the junction holding 7 bases beyond the gene matches. The CDR3, cysteine through phenylalanine, is 13 amino acids long. The DNA shown is the 39-base CDR3, in frame from base 1. The immunoSEQ Assay, a bias-controlled multiplex PCR, was used to amplify TCRbeta CDR3 regions from genomic DNA. In the authors' own workflow: The number of nucleated cells in each sample was estimated from the amplification of reference gene primers within the assay. To quantify the absolute abundance of each unique TCRbeta CDR3 rearrangement, sequence reads were collapsed and filtered. Productive Simpson clonality was computed per sample as the square root of Simpson's diversity index over productive rearrangements. Imported from immuneACCESS, the table was reduced by TCRdb to in-frame sequences with V and J called. These copies leave out some clones; in studies compared against another copy, an unresolved V gene accounts for under half, and the cause of the remainder is not known. That table furnishes V, J and clone size, whereas the DNA furnished D and trimming. This sample is represented by approximately 250,000 clones; roughly 91% of them were singletons. The ten largest account for around 0.86% of the sample.

At one collaborating source in Seattle, patients were enrolled during active infection and were followed longitudinally through the course of disease. Whole blood was collected in K2EDTA tubes by collaborating institutions according to the institutions' own protocols. Collaborator samples were shipped for TCRbeta analysis as frozen whole blood, isolated PBMCs, or DNA extracted from either sample type. This clone occurred once. The antigen this receptor binds is unknown. No much larger clone exists at a distance of one base, and base qualities are not known. What the authors observed across the whole study: The quantity of clinical and demographic metadata differed by source and by participant and was supplied without curation.

The source of this sequence is a man younger than 40 with COVID-19, enrolled during active disease. In this chain, TRBV6-5 is recombined with TRBJ1-2, with 8 junctional bases fitting TRBD1. The sample was peripheral blood. The CDR3 protein sequence reads: CASTTRGRDGYTF. The sequenced DNA is TGTGCCAGCACAACCAGGGGGCGCGATGGCTACACCTTC.